Below are 13 T cell receptor beta chains sequenced from a single sample in a study of blood T cell repertoires in COVID-19 (dated by TCRdb to the early 2020s). Library creation used the immunoSEQ multiplex PCR assay. This immuneACCESS table, as held by TCRdb, lists in-frame sequences with V and J called but not all clones. Of the missing ones, under half trace to an unresolved V gene in checked studies; the others have no known cause. The sample profile shows about 220,000 clones; 65% to 90% of them were found once. The ten largest account for about 8.9% of the sample. The sample taken for sequencing was peripheral blood. Receptors originate from a man in his forties or fifties with active or convalescent COVID-19.

The chain combines TRBV7-6 with TRBJ1-6; 7 nucleotides match TRBD1. CDR3 length: 16 amino acids. Germline values: CDR1 SGHVS, CDR2 FNYEAQ. J was trimmed by 9 bases and V by 5 bases; bases with no gene match: 13. Here the CDR3 reads CASSPNPRGFVSPLHF. As DNA, the CDR3 is TGTGCCAGCAGCCCCAACCCCAGGGGGTTCGTTTCACCCCTCCACTTT. The variable domain in full, with the rest retrieved from reference TRBV7-6 and TRBJ1-6, is GAGVSQSPRYKVTKRGQDVALRCDPISGHVSLYWYRQALGQGPEFLTYFNYEAQQDKSGLPNDRFSAERPEGSISTLTIQRTEQRDSAMYRCASSPNPRGFVSPLHFGNGTRLTVT.

This clone showed up just a few times. The chain employs TRBV20-1 and TRBJ1-2, with 9 bases lining up with TRBD1. The trim removed 7 bases at V and 3 bases at J, leaving 0 bases unmatched. Germline CDR1 DFQATT, CDR2 SNEGSKA (reference sequence). The CDR3 covers 11 residues. For the CDR3, the DNA is TGCAGTGGGACAGGGGACTATGGCTACACCTTC. Its protein product is CSGTGDYGYTF.

The chain has TRBV24-1 and TRBJ2-1, with TRBD2 matching 11 bases. Looked up from germline, CDR1 is KGHDR and CDR2 is SFDVKD. The CDR3 runs to 16 residues. Unmatched junction bases numbered 0, after V lost 1 base and J lost 2 bases. CDR3 amino acids: CATSDFSGGAYNEQFF. CDR3 nucleotide sequence: TGTGCCACCAGTGATTTTAGCGGGGGGGCCTACAATGAGCAGTTCTTC.

V is TRBV2 and J is TRBJ2-3; 7 bases line up with TRBD1. The CDR3 runs 12 residues. CDR1 is SNHLY, CDR2 FYNNEI, per germline. V trimming: 10 bases; J trimming: 1 base; junction bases outside the gene matches: 2. The CDR3 spells CATQGGTDTQYF. The DNA for the CDR3 is TGTGCCACCCAGGGGGGCACAGATACGCAGTATTTT.

The chain carries TRBV28 and TRBJ1-5, with D perhaps TRBD1 (5 bases). Trimming took off 4 bases at V and 5 bases at J, with 18 bases between the two ends. Germline V lookup: CDR1 MDHEN, CDR2 SYDVKM. The CDR3 has 16 amino acids. This CDR3 is CASSYRGLLNYQPQHF. The DNA of the CDR3 is TGTGCCAGCAGTTATAGGGGACTGCTAAACTATCAGCCCCAGCATTTT.

In this sample, this clone turned up once. The J gene is TRBJ2-1, the V gene TRBV7-2; maybe TRBD2 (5 bases). The CDR3 is 13 residues long. Trimming stripped 4 bases from V and 7 bases from J, with 11 bases between. From germline, CDR1 is SGHTA and CDR2 FQGNSA. Here the CDR3 DNA reads TGTGCCAGCAGCTCCAGCCGGGAAAATGAGCAGTTCTTC. It yields the protein CASSSSRENEQFF.

This rearrangement joins TRBV18 to TRBJ1-3; 7 nucleotides agree with TRBD1. The V segment lost 4 bases and the J segment 4 bases; nucleotides outside the gene matches: 4. The CDR3 consists of 14 residues. Germline CDR1 reads KGHSH; CDR2 reads LQKENI. Here the CDR3 DNA reads TGTGCCAGCTCACGACAGACAGGGGGAAACACCATATATTTT. Its protein is CASSRQTGGNTIYF.

The chain has TRBV28 and TRBJ1-2; 10 bases are shared with TRBD1. The ends lost 4 bases at V and 4 bases at J; junction bases unmatched: 12. Germline V gene lookup returns CDR1 MDHEN and CDR2 SYDVKM. This CDR3 contains 17 residues. CDR3 sequence: CASSSDHRWTGGYGYTF. The CDR3 nucleotides read TGTGCCAGCAGTTCGGACCACCGGTGGACAGGGGGCTATGGCTACACCTTC.

J is TRBJ2-5 and V is TRBV9; D is uncertain. This CDR3 is built from 14 residues. Trimming removed 0 bases at V and 1 base at J, with 7 bases between. The germline CDR1 and CDR2 sequences are SGDLS and YYNGEE. The CDR3 reads CASSVGQRQETQYF. In DNA, the CDR3 is TGTGCCAGCAGCGTAGGACAACGCCAAGAGACCCAGTACTTC.

CDR3 DNA sequence: TGTGCCAGCAGTTACCCTGGACTAGCGGGAGAGACCCAGTACTTC. This encodes CASSYPGLAGETQYF. The rearrangement joins TRBV6-5 to TRBJ2-5; 11 bases align to TRBD2. Germline V CDR1 and CDR2: MNHEY, SVGAGI. CDR3 length equals 15 residues. J gave up 4 bases and V 2 bases, and 3 bases lay outside the gene matches.

V is TRBV5-1 and J is TRBJ2-3; TRBD1 might be the D (6 bases). Germline V lookup: CDR1 SGHRS, CDR2 YFSETQ. This CDR3 is 14 amino acids long. Trimming took off 4 bases at V and 1 base at J, with 10 bases between the two ends. This CDR3 reads CASSPQGGTDTQYF. The CDR3 DNA is TGCGCCAGCAGCCCACAGGGAGGCACAGATACGCAGTATTTT.

The chain recombines TRBV7-3 with TRBJ2-7; 8 bases match TRBD2. The germline V gene encodes CDR1 SGHTA and CDR2 FQGTGA. Germline trimming cut 5 bases from V and 2 bases from J; bases unmatched to any gene: 5. The CDR3 is 14 residues long. The CDR3 loop is CASSPSGSAYEQYF. The CDR3, as DNA: TGTGCCAGCAGCCCGAGCGGGAGTGCCTACGAGCAGTACTTC.

The chain has TRBV28 and TRBJ1-1, with no clear D. Germline CDR1 and CDR2: MDHEN and SYDVKM. The CDR3 consists of 13 residues. Trimming shortened V by 2 bases and J by 6 bases, and 10 bases separated the two germline ends. CDR3 nucleotide sequence: TGTGCCAGCAGTTTAAGGCGGGCAGCTGAAGCTTTCTTT. The encoded protein is CASSLRRAAEAFF.